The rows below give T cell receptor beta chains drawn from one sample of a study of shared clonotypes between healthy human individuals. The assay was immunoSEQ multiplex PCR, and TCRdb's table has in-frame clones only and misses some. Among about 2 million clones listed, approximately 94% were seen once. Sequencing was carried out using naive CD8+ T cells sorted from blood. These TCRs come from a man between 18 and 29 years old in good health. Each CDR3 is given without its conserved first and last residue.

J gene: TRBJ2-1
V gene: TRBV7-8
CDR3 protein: ASSSRTSGMYEQF

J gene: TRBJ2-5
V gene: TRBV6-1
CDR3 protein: ATSLADLAEGTQY

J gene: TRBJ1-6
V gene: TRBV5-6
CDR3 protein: ASSHGNSPLH

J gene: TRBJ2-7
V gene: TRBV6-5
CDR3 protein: ASASSYEQY

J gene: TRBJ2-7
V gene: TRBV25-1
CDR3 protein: ASSGWKGAEGYEQY

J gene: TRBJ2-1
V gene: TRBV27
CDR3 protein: ASSTLPSTWSRNEQF

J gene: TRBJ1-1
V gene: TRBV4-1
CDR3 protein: ASSPISVGAGKNTEAF

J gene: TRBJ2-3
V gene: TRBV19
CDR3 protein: ASSIAGTGAVDTQY

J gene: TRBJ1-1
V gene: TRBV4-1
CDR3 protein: ASSPSNRAATEAF

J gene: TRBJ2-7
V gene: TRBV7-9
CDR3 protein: ASSKGLSYEQY

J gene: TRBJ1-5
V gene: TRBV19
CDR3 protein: ATAKTDYSNQPQH

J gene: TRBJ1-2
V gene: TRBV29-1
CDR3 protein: SVHHWQAGYT

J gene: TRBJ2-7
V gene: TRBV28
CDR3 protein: ASSVQEFDEQY

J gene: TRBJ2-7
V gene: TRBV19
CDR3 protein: ASSIGPASYEQY

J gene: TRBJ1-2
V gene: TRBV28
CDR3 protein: ASSFTLYGYT

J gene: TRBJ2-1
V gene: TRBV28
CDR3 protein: ASSSSEPGTGSYNEQF

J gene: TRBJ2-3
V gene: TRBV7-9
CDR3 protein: ASRAQGDTQY

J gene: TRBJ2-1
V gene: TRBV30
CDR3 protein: AWRIDRGPINEQF

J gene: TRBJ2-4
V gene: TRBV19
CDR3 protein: ASSEGRKNIQY

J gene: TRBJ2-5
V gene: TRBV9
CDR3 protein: ASSVASGETQY

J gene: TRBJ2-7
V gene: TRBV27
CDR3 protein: ASTRTGGNVEQY

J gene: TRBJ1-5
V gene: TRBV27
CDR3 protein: ASSLSVTGIVDQH

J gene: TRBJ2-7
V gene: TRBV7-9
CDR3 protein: ASSFSSGGYEQY